The entry below describes one T cell receptor (beta chain). Its antigen is unidentified. PCR used 60 Vbeta primers and 13 Jbeta primers. Generated by immunoSEQ multiplex PCR, the TCRdb table keeps only in-frame clones and is missing some. The sample records over 90,000 clones, 65% to 80% being singletons. This sample was included in a study of cytomegalovirus exposure and HLA in healthy donors. As for the study in general: The study placed less than 90% of its roughly 410 genotyped donors in the Caucasian-associated ancestry cluster. Study-wide results and caveats: Cytomegalovirus status, reportedly, was diagnosed with high specificity and sensitivity by the classifier.

CDR1 and CDR2 (germline): LGHNA, YSLEER. Between the trimmed V and J ends, which lost 0 bases and 4 bases, there was a span of 13 bases. The CDR3 spans 15 residues. This sequence was found in a woman aged 45 to 65 in good health and CMV-seropositive. The chain is built from TRBV4-3 and TRBJ2-7, with unresolved D. The source material was PBMCs. In DNA form, the CDR3 reads TGCGCCAGCAGCCAAGACAAGCGACCCGGGTACGAGCAGTACTTC. This codes for CASSQDKRPGYEQYF.